This T cell receptor beta chain derives from a study of shared clonotypes between healthy human individuals. Original processing methods: For the immunoSEQ data, sequences were junction-only without quality scores, so filtering differed. Sequencing used immunoSEQ multiplex PCR; TCRdb keeps in-frame clones, though not all of them. Clone size and the V and J calls come from that table; the DNA yielded D and trimming. The data hold some 1.1 million clones, with 77% observed a single time. To note about this clone: Antigen: not known.

Study observations and caveats: Sorted-subset samples were not fully sequenced, rarefaction indicated. For naive CD4 cells, around 5.1% of clonotypes were shared across a handful of donors.

This TCR came from a man younger than 35 in good health. Some clones in this sample may be carry-over from other donors' samples. Sequenced input: memory CD4+ T cells from PBMCs. Subset: CD45RA-negative fraction.

CDR3 loop: CASSGLAGAPGELFF. The CDR3 region has the DNA TGCGCCAGCAGCGGTCTAGCGGGAGCCCCCGGGGAGCTGTTTTTT. The rearrangement uses TRBV5-1 and TRBJ2-2; 10 positions match TRBD2. Germline V CDR1 and CDR2: SGHRS, YFSETQ. After removal of 4 bases from V and 6 bases from J, the junction contained 6 bases not matched to a gene. CDR3 size: 15 residues.